This TCR beta chain was identified in a study of blood T cell repertoires in COVID-19. Study summary: PBMCs, B-cell-depleted T cells, or T cells provided the cDNA or gDNA that made up the material.

This clone was seen once. The CDR3 length is 18 residues. The germline gives CDR1 SGHDT, CDR2 YYEEEE. Deletions cut 3 bases from V and 4 bases from J, with 23 bases between. Method: immunoSEQ multiplex PCR; TCRdb's copy keeps in-frame clones and lacks some. The sample records about 100,000 clones, approximately 93% being singletons. The rearrangement uses TRBV5-6 and TRBJ1-5, with D uncertain. The TCR was taken from a man aged 50 to 59 with active COVID-19. The specimen was peripheral blood. In DNA form, the CDR3 reads TGTGCCAGCAGCTCAGTCGTAACAACAGACCTTAAAAATCAGCCCCAGCATTTT. It translates to CASSSVVTTDLKNQPQHF.